This T cell receptor beta chain was retrieved from a study of cytomegalovirus exposure and HLA in healthy donors. Points from the study as a whole: Earlier analysis found most TCR beta V segments productive about 90% or about 30% of the time. TCR sequences were mostly rare, though some public TCRs occurred in many donors. With high specificity and sensitivity, the classifier reportedly diagnosed cytomegalovirus status.

Likely unrecorded immune exposures existed in these nominally healthy donors. On this clone: Its antigen is as yet unknown.

Vbeta (60) and Jbeta (13) primers were used in the PCR. Here immunoSEQ multiplex PCR was the method, and the copy in TCRdb shows in-frame clones only, minus some. The sample comprises over 100,000 clones, approximately 74% of which are singletons, and roughly 7.2% rests with the top ten. The sample taken for sequencing was PBMCs. This receptor was taken from a male donor in good health and CMV-seronegative.

The CDR3 sequence is CASSLVRRGKETQYF. DNA of the CDR3: TGTGCCAGCAGCTTAGTGCGTCGGGGAAAAGAGACCCAGTACTTC. The chain uses TRBV7-8 and TRBJ2-5; tentatively, D is TRBD2 (5 bases). Trimming removed 1 base at V and 3 bases at J, with 12 bases between. The CDR3 has 15 residues. Germline CDR1 reads SGHVS; CDR2 reads FQNEAQ.